This T cell receptor beta chain was recorded in a study of blood T cell repertoires in COVID-19. About the study: Acute-phase and convalescent COVID-19 samples originated in the United States, Italy and Spain. Sample material is recorded as cDNA or gDNA derived from T cells, B-cell-depleted T cells, or PBMCs.

The germline gives CDR1 SGHVS, CDR2 FQNEAQ. The CDR3 consists of 14 residues. V shed 5 bases and J shed 6 bases, with 16 bases lying between them. The assay was immunoSEQ multiplex PCR, and TCRdb's table has in-frame clones only and misses some. The sample yields 250,000 to 300,000 clones, around 84% seen once. Donors were grouped by their self-reported clinical history. Participants in the exposed group had met a COVID-19 case in the 2 weeks before joining the study. The chain employs TRBV7-8 and TRBJ1-2; maybe TRBD1 (5 bases). The receptor's source is a woman aged 50 to 60 who had been exposed to COVID-19. Sample: PBMCs or T cells enriched from blood (not recorded which). The CDR3 nucleotides read TGTGCCAGCAGCCTAGGGGAGTTGGAGCATGGCTACACCTTC. It translates to CASSLGELEHGYTF. Based on the CDR3 plus reference TRBV7-8 and TRBJ1-2, the full variable domain is GAGVSQSPRYKVAKRGQDVALRCDPISGHVSLFWYQQALGQGPEFLTYFQNEAQLDKSGLPSDRFFAERPEGSVSTLKIQRTQQEDSAVYLCASSLGELEHGYTFGSGTRLTVV.